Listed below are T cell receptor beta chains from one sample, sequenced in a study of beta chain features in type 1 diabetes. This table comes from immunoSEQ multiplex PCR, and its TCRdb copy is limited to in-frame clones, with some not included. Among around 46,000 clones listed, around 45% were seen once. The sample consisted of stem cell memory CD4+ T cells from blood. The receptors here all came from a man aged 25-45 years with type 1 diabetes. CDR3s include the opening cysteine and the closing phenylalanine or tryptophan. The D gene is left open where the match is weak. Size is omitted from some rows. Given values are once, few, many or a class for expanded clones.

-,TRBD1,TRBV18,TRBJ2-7,TGTGCCAGCTCGCCGGGACAGGGGGCCATTGTCTACTTC,CASSPGQGAIVYF
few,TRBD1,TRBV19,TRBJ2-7,TGTGCCAGTGGGACAGGGGGAATCGAGCAGTACTTC,CASGTGGIEQYF
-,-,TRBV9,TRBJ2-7,TGTGCCAGCAGCGTGGGCCCGGAGGGAATCCATTCCTACGAGCAGTACTTC,CASSVGPEGIHSYEQYF
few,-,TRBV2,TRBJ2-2,TGTGCCAGCAGTGAAGCGCGCAGCGTCGGGGAGCTGTTTTTT,CASSEARSVGELFF
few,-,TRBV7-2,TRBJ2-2,TGTGCCAGCAGCTCGAGCAGCGAGAACACCGGGGAGCTGTTTTTT,CASSSSSENTGELFF
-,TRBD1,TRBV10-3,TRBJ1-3,TGTGCCATCAGTGGGGAAGGGGGCGCGGGAAACACCATATATTTT,CAISGEGGAGNTIYF
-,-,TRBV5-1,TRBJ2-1,TGCGCCAGCAGTCTGAGGGATGAGCAGTTCTTC,CASSLRDEQFF
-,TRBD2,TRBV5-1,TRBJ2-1,TGCGCCAGCAGCTCAACCTGGACTAGCTTCCGAGAGCAGTTCTTC,CASSSTWTSFREQFF
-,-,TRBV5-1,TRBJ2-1,TGCGCCAGCAGCTTGGCCCTCTCCTACAATGAGCAGTTCTTC,CASSLALSYNEQFF
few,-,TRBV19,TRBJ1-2,TGTGCCAGTAGCCCGGAGACCTATGGCTACACCTTC,CASSPETYGYTF
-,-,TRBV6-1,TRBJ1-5,TGTGCCAGCAGGTACCAGGGATATCAGCCCCAGCATTTT,CASRYQGYQPQHF
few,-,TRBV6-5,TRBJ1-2,TGTGCCAGCAGTTACTCGCTTAGCCACCCGTATGGCTACACCTTC,CASSYSLSHPYGYTF
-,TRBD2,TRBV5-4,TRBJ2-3,TGTGCCAGCAGCTTTGGGGGGAGCGGGAGGTCAGGAGATACGCAGTATTTT,CASSFGGSGRSGDTQYF
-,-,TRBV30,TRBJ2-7,TGTGCCTGGAGTGTACGCAGGGGCGAGCAGTACTTC,CAWSVRRGEQYF
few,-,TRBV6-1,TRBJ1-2,TGTGCCAGCAGTGACAGGGTCTATGGCTACACCTTC,CASSDRVYGYTF
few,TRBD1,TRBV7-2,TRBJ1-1,TGTGCCAGCAGCTCGGCCGGGACAGCCATGAACACTGAAGCTTTCTTT,CASSSAGTAMNTEAFF
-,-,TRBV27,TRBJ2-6,TGTGCCAGCAGCAACAGGGTCTCTGGGGCCAACGTCCTGACTTTC,CASSNRVSGANVLTF
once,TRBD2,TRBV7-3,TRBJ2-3,TGTGCCAGCAGCCTCGGACTAGCGGGAGAGAATACGCAGTATTTT,CASSLGLAGENTQYF
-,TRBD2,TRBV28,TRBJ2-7,TGTGCCAGCAGTGGTACTAGCGGGAGAGTCTACGAGCAGTACTTC,CASSGTSGRVYEQYF
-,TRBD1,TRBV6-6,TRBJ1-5,TGTGCCAGCAGGGACAGGGTAAATCAGCCCCAGCATTTT,CASRDRVNQPQHF
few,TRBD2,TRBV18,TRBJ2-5,TGTGCCAGCTCACTGGCTCTAGCGGCAACTCAAGAGACCCAGTACTTC,CASSLALAATQETQYF
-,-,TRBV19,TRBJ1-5,TGTGCCAGTAGTCCGGAAGGCAGGCCCCTAAATAGCAATCAGCCCCAGCATTTT,CASSPEGRPLNSNQPQHF
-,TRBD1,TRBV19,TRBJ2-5,TGTGCCAGTAGCACAGGGGGGTTAGGGACCCAGTACTTC,CASSTGGLGTQYF
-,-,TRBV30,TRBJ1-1,TGTGCCTGGAGTGTTATAAACACTGAAGCTTTCTTT,CAWSVINTEAFF
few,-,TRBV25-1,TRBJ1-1,TGTGCCAGCAGTGTTGGGGCATGGACTGAAGCTTTCTTT,CASSVGAWTEAFF
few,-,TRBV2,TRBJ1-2,TGTGCCAGCAGTCCAGCGAATCGCTATGGCTACACCTTC,CASSPANRYGYTF
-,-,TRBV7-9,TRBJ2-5,TGTGCCAGCAGCCTCCGGGAGCAAGAGACCCAGTACTTC,CASSLREQETQYF
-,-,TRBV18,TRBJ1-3,TGTGCCAGCTCGCCCGACGGGTTCTCTGGAAACACCATATATTTT,CASSPDGFSGNTIYF
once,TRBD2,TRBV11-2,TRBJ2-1,TGTGCCAGCAGCTTAGAAGGCCTAGCGGCTTTTAATGAGCAGTTCTTC,CASSLEGLAAFNEQFF
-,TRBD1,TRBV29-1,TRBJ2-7,TGCAGCGTTGAAGATAGGGCCAGGACAGGTAGATCCTACGAGCAGTACTTC,CSVEDRARTGRSYEQYF
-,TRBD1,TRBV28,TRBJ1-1,TGTGCCAGCAGTCCAACCGGGACAGAGTTTATCGCTTTCTTT,CASSPTGTEFIAFF
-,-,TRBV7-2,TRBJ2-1,TGTGCCAGCAGCCTAAGCATGAGCAATGAGCAGTTCTTC,CASSLSMSNEQFF
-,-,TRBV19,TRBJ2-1,TGTGCCAGTAGTGCCCTACAGGGTCCGCAGTTCTTC,CASSALQGPQFF
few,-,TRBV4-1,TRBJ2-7,TGCGCCAGCAGCCAAGGGACAACTTCCCACGAGCAGTACTTC,CASSQGTTSHEQYF
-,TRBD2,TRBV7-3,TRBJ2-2,TGTGCCAGCAGTCCCTTAGCGGGAGGGGAGACCGGGGAGCTGTTTTTT,CASSPLAGGETGELFF
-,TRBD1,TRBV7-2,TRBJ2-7,TGTGCCAGCAGGACAGGGTCCCGAGGCAGCTCCTACGAGCAGTACTTC,CASRTGSRGSSYEQYF
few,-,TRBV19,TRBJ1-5,TGTGCCAGTAGTCTTACAGGAGAACGCAATCAGCCCCAGCATTTT,CASSLTGERNQPQHF
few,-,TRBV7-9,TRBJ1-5,TGTGCCAGCAGCCCACAGGGAAATCAGCCCCAGCATTTT,CASSPQGNQPQHF
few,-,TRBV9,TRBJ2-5,TGTGCCAGCAGCGTAGCCCCGGAGGAGACCCAGTACTTC,CASSVAPEETQYF
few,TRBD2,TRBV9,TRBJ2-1,TGTGCCAGCAGCGTAGACGCTAGCGGTGCCTACAATGAGCAGTTCTTC,CASSVDASGAYNEQFF
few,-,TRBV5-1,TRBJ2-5,TGCGCCAGCAGCTCCCAGGAGACCCAGTACTTC,CASSSQETQYF
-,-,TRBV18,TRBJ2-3,TGTGCCAGCTCAGCGGAAGCTTTCACAGATACGCAGTATTTT,CASSAEAFTDTQYF
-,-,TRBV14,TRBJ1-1,TGTGCCAGCCATTTAACGGTGAACACTGAAGCTTTCTTT,CASHLTVNTEAFF
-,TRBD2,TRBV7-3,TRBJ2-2,TGTGCCAGCAGCTTAACGTCGGCAGCGGGAGGGCTTAGCACCGGGGAGCTGTTTTTT,CASSLTSAAGGLSTGELFF
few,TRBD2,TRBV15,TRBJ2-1,TGTGCCACCAGCAGAGCCCAGGGACTAGCGGGAAATTTTCAGTTCTTC,CATSRAQGLAGNFQFF
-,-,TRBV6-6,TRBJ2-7,TGTGCCAGCAGTTACTCATTCCCCGATTTGGGGGGCGAGCAGTACTTC,CASSYSFPDLGGEQYF
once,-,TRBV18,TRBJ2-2,TGTGCCAGCTCACCAAGTGGGGGCCCACTTAGGACCGGGGAGCTGTTTTTT,CASSPSGGPLRTGELFF
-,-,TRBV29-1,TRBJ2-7,TGCAGCGTTCTGGGCAGCATCTACGAGCAGTACTTC,CSVLGSIYEQYF
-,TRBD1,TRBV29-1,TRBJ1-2,TGCAGCGCCCGAGGGACAGGGGACTATGGCTACACCTTC,CSARGTGDYGYTF
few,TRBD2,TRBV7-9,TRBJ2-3,TGTGCCAGCAGCTTAGGGTTCACTAGCGGCACAGATACGCAGTATTTT,CASSLGFTSGTDTQYF